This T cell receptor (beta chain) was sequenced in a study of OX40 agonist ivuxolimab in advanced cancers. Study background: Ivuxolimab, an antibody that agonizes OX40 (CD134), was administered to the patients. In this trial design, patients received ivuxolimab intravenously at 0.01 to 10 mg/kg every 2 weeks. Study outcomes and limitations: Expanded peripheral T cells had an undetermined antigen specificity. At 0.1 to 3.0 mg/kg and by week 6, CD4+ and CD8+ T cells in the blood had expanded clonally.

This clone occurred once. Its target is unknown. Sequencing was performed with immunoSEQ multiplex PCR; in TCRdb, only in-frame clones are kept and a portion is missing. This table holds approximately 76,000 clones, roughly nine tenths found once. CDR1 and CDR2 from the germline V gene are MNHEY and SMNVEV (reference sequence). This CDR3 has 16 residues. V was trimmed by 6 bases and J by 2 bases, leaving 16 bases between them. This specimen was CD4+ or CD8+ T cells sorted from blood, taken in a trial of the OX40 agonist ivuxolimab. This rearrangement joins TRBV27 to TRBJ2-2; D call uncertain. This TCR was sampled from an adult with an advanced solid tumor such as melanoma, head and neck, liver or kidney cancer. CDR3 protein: CASRRLTGGNTGELFF. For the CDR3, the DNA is TGTGCCAGCAGGAGGCTAACTGGCGGAAACACCGGGGAGCTGTTTTTT.